These 18 T cell receptor beta chains were sequenced from one sample in a study of blood T cell repertoires in COVID-19. Using immunoSEQ multiplex PCR, the repertoire was profiled, and TCRdb retains in-frame clones only, with some absent. The sample holds 200,000 to 250,000 clones, about 80% seen once. The sequencing input was peripheral blood. The receptors originated from an elderly woman with acute or convalescent COVID-19.

This clone was seen once. This chain joins TRBV7-2 and TRBJ2-1; 12 bases are shared with TRBD2. The CDR3 contains 16 residues. Germline-derived CDR1 and CDR2 are SGHTA and FQGNSA. V trimming: 2 bases; J trimming: 8 bases; junction bases outside the gene matches: 7. The CDR3 sequence is CASSLSRLAGADEQFF. CDR3 sequence (DNA): TGTGCCAGCAGCTTAAGTAGACTAGCGGGAGCTGATGAGCAGTTCTTC. The full variable domain, rest sourced from reference TRBV7-2 and TRBJ2-1, is GAGVSQSPSNKVTEKGKDVELRCDPISGHTALYWYRQSLGQGLEFLIYFQGNSAPDKSGLPSDRFSAERTGGSVSTLTIQRTQQEDSAVYLCASSLSRLAGADEQFFGPGTRLTVL.

The genes are TRBV6-5 and TRBJ2-1; the match to TRBD2 covers 7 bases. CDR3 length: 15 amino acids. Germline values: CDR1 MNHEY, CDR2 SVGAGI. V lost 4 bases, J lost 8 bases, and 11 bases stayed unmatched. CDR3 coding DNA: TGTGCCAGCAGTTTCACGGGAGGCGGACGCTATGAGCAGTTCTTC. Translating gives CASSFTGGGRYEQFF.

The J gene is TRBJ2-1, the V gene TRBV28, with 9 bases that match TRBD2. The V and J ends lost 10 bases and 6 bases, in that order; junction bases with no gene match: 16. Germline CDR1 MDHEN, CDR2 SYDVKM. CDR3 length equals 16 residues. CDR3 sequence reads: CATVGSSGNWGNEQFF. The CDR3 bases are TGTGCCACTGTCGGGTCTAGCGGGAATTGGGGCAATGAGCAGTTCTTC.

The gene calls are TRBV19 and TRBJ2-7; TRBD1 might be the D (6 bases). This CDR3 spans 16 amino acids. In germline, CDR1 is LNHDA, CDR2 SQIVND (reference sequence). Trimming removed 5 bases from V and 3 bases from J, with 20 bases in between. CDR3 region: CASSVRSPGVHYEQYF. In DNA, the CDR3 is TGTGCCAGTAGTGTCAGGTCCCCAGGGGTTCACTACGAGCAGTACTTC.

The chain links TRBV9 to TRBJ1-4; 7 bases fit TRBD1. CDR3 size: 14 residues. The V gene's germline CDR1 is SGDLS and CDR2 YYNGEE. The V gene end was trimmed by 3 bases and the J gene end by 7 bases; junction bases not matched to a gene: 6. CDR3 sequence reads: CASSGQGWAEKLFF. The CDR3 DNA follows: TGTGCCAGCAGCGGACAGGGATGGGCTGAAAAACTGTTTTTT.

This chain links TRBV5-6 with TRBJ2-7, with 12 nucleotides matching TRBD2. The germline gives CDR1 SGHDT, CDR2 YYEEEE. This CDR3 is 17 amino acids long. V shed 0 bases, J shed 0 bases, and the junction held 4 bases outside the gene matches. CDR3 sequence reads: CASSLALAGGSSYEQYF. DNA of the CDR3: TGTGCCAGCAGCTTGGCACTAGCGGGAGGATCCTCCTACGAGCAGTACTTC.

The chain uses TRBV12-3 or TRBV12-4 and TRBJ1-5; maybe TRBD1 (5 bases). V lost 5 bases and J 7 bases, leaving 12 bases between the germline ends. The CDR3 consists of 13 residues. Here the CDR3 reads CASSLSREQPQHF. CDR3 nucleotide sequence: TGTGCCAGCAGTCTATCCAGGGAACAGCCCCAGCATTTT.

The genes are TRBV11-3 and TRBJ1-1; 7 bases map to TRBD1. Losses at the gene ends were 6 bases for V and 4 bases for J; bases not matched to a gene: 5. The germline gives CDR1 SGHNT, CDR2 YENEEA. The CDR3 covers 13 residues. The CDR3 DNA sequence: TGTGCCAGCAGTACAACAGGGGTCACTGAAGCTTTCTTT. Amino acid sequence: CASSTTGVTEAFF.

The rearrangement links TRBV6-4 to TRBJ1-1; the D gene is possibly TRBD1 (6 bases). V shed 2 bases and J shed 1 base, with 26 bases lying between them. The V gene's germline CDR1 is MRHNA and CDR2 SNTAGT. CDR3 length: 20 amino acids. This chain's CDR3 is CASSDRFTGKVLNWNTEAFF. The DNA for the CDR3 is TGTGCCAGCAGTGACCGTTTCACAGGGAAGGTTTTAAATTGGAACACTGAAGCTTTCTTT.

The gene calls are TRBV6-5 and TRBJ1-4; no clear D. Germline V lookup: CDR1 MNHEY, CDR2 SVGAGI. CDR3 length: 16 amino acids. V lost 6 bases to trimming and J lost 4 bases, with 18 bases between them. In DNA, the CDR3 is TGTGCCAGCAGCTACCGGCGGCCAGCGATTAATGAAAAACTGTTTTTT. Protein product: CASSYRRPAINEKLFF.

The chain uses TRBV5-1 and TRBJ2-3, with 8 positions matching TRBD2. CDR3 length: 16 residues. Trimming cost V 0 bases and J 1 base; bases outside gene matches: 4. Germline CDR1 reads SGHRS; CDR2 reads YFSETQ. The CDR3 DNA reads TGCGCCAGCAGCTTGGGGGGACTAGGGGGCACAGATACGCAGTATTTT. Translation: CASSLGGLGGTDTQYF.

The chain carries TRBV7-3 and TRBJ1-1; TRBD1 aligns across 7 bases. Germline loops: CDR1 SGHTA, CDR2 FQGTGA. The CDR3 totals 15 residues. Trimming cost V 0 bases and J 4 bases; bases outside gene matches: 5. CDR3 amino acids: CASSLTPTGSTEAFF. CDR3 DNA sequence: TGTGCCAGCAGCTTAACCCCGACAGGGTCCACTGAAGCTTTCTTT.

This clone was seen only a few times. The rearrangement links TRBV7-2 to TRBJ2-1, with TRBD1 as a possible D gene (6 bases). CDR3 length equals 16 residues. Trimming removed 1 base from V and 2 bases from J, with 12 bases in between. Germline V gene lookup returns CDR1 SGHTA and CDR2 FQGNSA. The CDR3 nucleotides are TGTGCCAGCAGCTTAGGAGTGGGGGCAGCCTACAATGAGCAGTTCTTC. It codes for CASSLGVGAAYNEQFF.

This clone was detected once. The chain uses TRBV18 and TRBJ1-3, with TRBD1 identical over 8 bases. CDR1 is KGHSH, CDR2 LQKENI, per germline. V was clipped by 8 bases and J by 1 base; unmatched bases: 10. The CDR3 spans 16 residues. The CDR3 sequence is CASSRDRSRSGNTIYF. In nucleotides, the CDR3 is TGTGCCAGCAGCCGGGACAGGAGCCGATCTGGAAACACCATATATTTT. The variable domain in full, completed from reference TRBV18 and TRBJ1-3, reads NAGVMQNPRHLVRRRGQEARLRCSPMKGHSHVYWYRQLPEEGLKFMVYLQKENIIDESGMPKERFSAEFPKEGPSILRIQQVVRGDSAAYFCASSRDRSRSGNTIYFGEGSWLTVV.

The J gene is TRBJ1-4, the V gene TRBV15; TRBD1 aligns across 9 bases. The germline CDR1 and CDR2 sequences are LNHNV and YYDKDF (reference sequence). CDR3 length: 16 residues. J was trimmed by 8 bases and V by 3 bases; bases with no gene match: 10. The DNA of the CDR3 is TGTGCCACCAGCAGGGGTAGACAGGGGGGGGACGAAAAACTGTTTTTT. Protein product: CATSRGRQGGDEKLFF.

The chain links TRBV4-2 to TRBJ2-1, with 8 bases matching TRBD2. Looked up from germline, CDR1 is LGHNA and CDR2 is YNFKEQ. This CDR3 contains 16 residues. After removal of 0 bases from V and 6 bases from J, the junction contained 7 bases not matched to a gene. This CDR3 reads CASSQETSGRVNEQFF. CDR3 nucleotide sequence: TGTGCCAGCAGCCAAGAAACTAGCGGTAGGGTCAATGAGCAGTTCTTC.

The V and J genes are TRBV5-6 and TRBJ1-5; 8 bases agree with TRBD1. Looked up from germline, CDR1 is SGHDT and CDR2 is YYEEEE. J gave up 1 base and V 3 bases, and 6 bases lay outside the gene matches. This CDR3 contains 16 residues. The CDR3 spells CASSSTGARSNQPQHF. CDR3 coding DNA: TGTGCCAGCAGCTCGACAGGGGCGAGGAGCAATCAGCCCCAGCATTTT.

J is TRBJ2-2 and V is TRBV19; maybe TRBD2 (5 bases). CDR3 length: 16 amino acids. Germline loops: CDR1 LNHDA, CDR2 SQIVND (reference sequence). V was clipped by 3 bases and J by 13 bases, with 24 bases between them. The CDR3 nucleotides read TGTGCCAGTAGTATTCGTCTTGGCGGGTTGGCCGGTGGGCTGTTTTTT. Translated: CASSIRLGGLAGGLFF.